The clone carrying this TCR beta chain was seen more than once but under ten times. Its antigen is currently unknown. Germline V gene lookup returns CDR1 SGHRS and CDR2 YFSETQ. The CDR3 sequence is 16 residues long. Trimming took off 0 bases at V and 3 bases at J, with 13 bases between the two ends. A second about 6 to 12 cycle PCR used barcoded and J-beta primers. TCRdb re-analysed the 5' RACE reads in MiXCR, keeping a single row per CDR3 protein. The sample includes around 1.5 million distinct CDR3 sequences, approximately 32% of them seen just once. The record originates from a study of blood T cells in healthy people across ages. Study-wide results and caveats: The CMV status of each donor remained undetermined, and this could have confounded shifts in expanded clonotypes.

The chain employs TRBV5-1 and TRBJ2-1, with D tentatively TRBD2 (6 bases). Sequences were obtained from blood. This clonotype was sampled from a woman aged 25-40 years in good health. CDR3 coding DNA: TGCGCCAGCAGCTTGGCCGGAGGGGTCGGCTACAATGAGCAGTTCTTC. This encodes CASSLAGGVGYNEQFF. Complete variable domain (other parts from reference TRBV5-1 and TRBJ2-1): KAGVTQTPRYLIKTRGQQVTLSCSPISGHRSVSWYQQTPGQGLQFLFEYFSETQRNKGNFPGRFSGRQFSNSRSEMNVSTLELGDSALYLCASSLAGGVGYNEQFFGPGTRLTVL.